One and the same sample provided the 15 T cell receptor beta chains below, sequenced in a study of blood T cell repertoires in COVID-19. Only in-frame clones appear in the TCRdb table, and some are missing; sequencing was by immunoSEQ multiplex PCR. The sample includes 50,000 to 60,000 clones, approximately 90% seen only once; the top ten take roughly 6.2%. Sequencing input: peripheral blood. The origin of the receptors is a man aged 35-49 years with acute or convalescent COVID-19.

V is TRBV3-1 (or the pseudogene TRBV3-2) and J is TRBJ1-1; possibly TRBD1 for D (6 bases). V was trimmed by 4 bases and J by 5 bases, leaving 23 bases between them. The CDR3 has 17 residues. Germline assignment: CDR1 LGHDT and CDR2 YNNKEL (reference sequence). The CDR3 spells CASSPGRGGIGGTEAFF. The DNA for the CDR3 is TGTGCCAGCAGCCCCGGGCGTGGGGGCATAGGGGGAACTGAAGCTTTCTTT.

The rearrangement joins TRBV19 to TRBJ1-5; TRBD1 might be the D (6 bases). Trimming pared 6 bases from V and 4 bases from J, leaving 16 bases between. This CDR3 contains 15 residues. The germline CDR1 and CDR2 sequences are LNHDA and SQIVND (reference sequence). The DNA of the CDR3 is TGTGCCAGTAGAAGGGCCCAGAGGGGGAATCAGCCCCAGCATTTT. Protein sequence: CASRRAQRGNQPQHF.

The chain is built from TRBV4-1 and TRBJ2-3, with a weak D call TRBD2 (7 bases). In germline, CDR1 is MGHRA, CDR2 YSYEKL. Deletions cut 4 bases from V and 5 bases from J, with 19 bases between. CDR3 size: 16 residues. CDR3 coding DNA: TGCGCCAGCAGCCCCAGCGGCGGGGGCGCGGGAGATACGCAGTATTTT. Amino acids: CASSPSGGGAGDTQYF.

The chain joins TRBV18 to TRBJ2-5, with D perhaps TRBD2 (5 bases). The ends were cut back, 3 bases at V and 3 bases at J, with 14 bases in the middle. The CDR3 extends over 15 amino acids. CDR1 KGHSH and CDR2 LQKENI come from the germline V gene. Written as DNA, the CDR3 is TGTGCCAGCTCACCCTCCCGGAGCGGAGAAGAGACCCAGTACTTC. Its protein product is CASSPSRSGEETQYF. The full variable domain, its missing parts supplied by reference TRBV18 and TRBJ2-5, is NAGVMQNPRHLVRRRGQEARLRCSPMKGHSHVYWYRQLPEEGLKFMVYLQKENIIDESGMPKERFSAEFPKEGPSILRIQQVVRGDSAAYFCASSPSRSGEETQYFGPGTRLLVL.

This rearrangement joins TRBV27 to TRBJ1-5, with D uncertain. Trimming cost V 6 bases and J 5 bases, with 23 bases left between them. The CDR3 totals 17 residues. From germline, CDR1 is MNHEY and CDR2 SMNVEV (reference sequence). Written as DNA, the CDR3 is TGTGCCAGCAGGGCCTCGGGATTGGAGGTCCGGGATCAGCCCCAGCATTTT. Residues: CASRASGLEVRDQPQHF.

The chain couples TRBV6-6 to TRBJ1-4; D is ambiguous. Germline CDR1 is MNHNY and CDR2 is SVGAGI (reference sequence). This CDR3 comprises 13 residues. V lost 1 base and J 11 bases, leaving 11 bases between the germline ends. The chain's CDR3 is CASSYLEERKLFF. For the CDR3, the DNA is TGTGCCAGCAGTTACTTAGAGGAGCGGAAACTGTTTTTT.

This clone has more than one count but fewer than ten. The chain recombines TRBV7-2 with TRBJ2-7; D call uncertain. V lost 1 base, J lost 2 bases, and 6 bases lay in between. The CDR3 length is 13 residues. Looked up from germline, CDR1 is SGHTA and CDR2 is FQGNSA. In DNA, the CDR3 is TGTGCCAGCAGCTTAGTAAGCGCCTACGAGCAGTACTTC. Translation gives CASSLVSAYEQYF.

The rearrangement uses TRBV6-5 and TRBJ1-2; D might be TRBD1 (5 bases). V lost 0 bases, J lost 4 bases, and 15 bases lay in between. This CDR3 comprises 16 residues. Germline V gene lookup returns CDR1 MNHEY and CDR2 SVGAGI. CDR3 DNA sequence: TGTGCCAGCAGTTACTCGAGGGGCGGCGGGACCTATGGCTACACCTTC. The encoded protein is CASSYSRGGGTYGYTF.

The chain couples TRBV9 to TRBJ2-7, with 9 bases lining up with TRBD1. Germline-derived CDR1 and CDR2 are SGDLS and YYNGEE. The CDR3 totals 15 residues. The junction had 4 bases not matched to a gene; V was cut back by 2 bases and J by 1 base. Here the CDR3 reads CASSVGQGPSYEQYF. The DNA for the CDR3 is TGTGCCAGCAGCGTGGGACAGGGACCTTCCTACGAGCAGTACTTC.

The chain couples TRBV19 to TRBJ2-5; TRBD1 is a possible D gene (8 bases). CDR1 and CDR2 from the germline V gene are LNHDA and SQIVND (reference sequence). This CDR3 region has 15 residues. Trimming stripped 6 bases from V and 4 bases from J, with 18 bases between. CDR3 nucleotides: TGTGCCAGTAGGTACCGGACAGGGAGGGGAGAGACCCAGTACTTC. As protein: CASRYRTGRGETQYF.

The chain links TRBV19 to TRBJ2-3, with TRBD1 matching over 8 bases. This CDR3 comprises 15 residues. In germline, CDR1 is LNHDA, CDR2 SQIVND (reference sequence). The V gene end was trimmed by 1 base and the J gene end by 7 bases; junction bases not matched to a gene: 7. The DNA of the CDR3 is TGTGCCAGTAGTATAGCCCAGACAGGGGCCCATACGCAGTATTTT. Translation gives CASSIAQTGAHTQYF.

This clone has more than one count but fewer than ten. CDR3 sequence: CASSAGEAFF. The CDR3 bases are TGTGCCAGTAGTGCAGGGGAAGCTTTCTTT. The chain couples TRBV19 to TRBJ1-1; D perhaps matches TRBD1 (5 bases). CDR1 is LNHDA and CDR2 is SQIVND in the germline V gene (reference sequence). V lost 5 bases and J 8 bases, leaving 6 bases between the germline ends. The CDR3 spans 10 residues.

The V gene is TRBV5-1, the J gene TRBJ2-1; 8 bases are shared with TRBD1. CDR1 is SGHRS, CDR2 YFSETQ, per germline. V dropped 3 bases and J dropped 13; count of bases not matched to a gene: 6. This CDR3 is built from 12 residues. The CDR3 loop is CASSSTGGYQFF. The CDR3, as DNA: TGCGCCAGCAGCTCCACAGGGGGTTATCAGTTCTTC.

This rearrangement joins TRBV19 to TRBJ2-7; 8 nucleotides match TRBD2. After removal of 8 bases from V and 2 bases from J, the junction contained 8 bases not matched to a gene. Germline CDR1 is LNHDA and CDR2 is SQIVND (reference sequence). The CDR3 loop spans 14 amino acids. Here the CDR3 reads CASAVGGRPYEQYF. The CDR3 bases are TGTGCCAGTGCGGTTGGCGGGAGGCCCTACGAGCAGTACTTC.

Concerning this clone itself: Other DNA sequences in the same sample also yield this CDR3. V gene TRBV6-5 combines with J gene TRBJ1-1; D may be TRBD1 (6 bases). V gave up 7 bases and J gave up 1 base, with 7 bases separating them. Germline lookup yields CDR1 MNHEY and CDR2 SVGAGI. CDR3 length: 12 residues. CDR3 DNA: TGTGCCAGCACCAGGGGGAACACTGAAGCTTTCTTT. Translation gives CASTRGNTEAFF.